This paragraph reports one T cell receptor beta chain. Its specificity is not known. The source of the sample is a study of OX40 agonist ivuxolimab in advanced cancers. Study at large: Intravenous ivuxolimab at 0.01 to 10 mg/kg was given to patients every 2 weeks. Therapy given before enrollment (anti-PD-1, anti-PD-L1 or anti-CTLA-4) was allowed, and around 44% had some.

The CDR3 length is 15 residues. Germline loops: CDR1 MNHEY, CDR2 SMNVEV (reference sequence). V dropped 2 bases and J dropped 2 bases, with 13 bases sitting between them. Regarding the study as a whole: Within 6 weeks, CD4+ and CD8+ blood T cells expanded clonally at 0.1 to 3.0 mg/kg.

Some clones are missing from TCRdb's copy, which holds only in-frame ones; the method was immunoSEQ multiplex PCR. The table has about 18,000 clones, around four fifths seen once; the top ten hold 25% to 30%. The receptor comes from an adult with an advanced solid tumor such as melanoma, head and neck, liver or kidney cancer. The J gene is TRBJ2-7, the V gene TRBV27; no clear D gene. The sample here was CD4+ or CD8+ T cells sorted from blood, taken in a trial of the OX40 agonist ivuxolimab. CDR3 sequence reads: CASSLTSTLTYEQYF. In nucleotides, the CDR3 is TGTGCCAGCAGTTTAACCTCGACACTAACCTACGAGCAGTACTTC.